The 3 T cell receptor beta chains reported below all come from one sample, sequenced in a study of blood T cells in healthy people across ages. A second PCR of roughly 7 to 11 cycles used a sample-barcoded 5' primer and a J-beta primer mix. MiXCR, run by TCRdb on the 5' RACE reads, gives a single entry per CDR3 protein. The sample yields roughly 1.4 million distinct CDR3 sequences, approximately 59% seen once. The sequenced sample consisted of blood. The receptors were gathered from a man younger than 35 in good health.

As to this clonotype: An end of the junction differs from the germline gene, which may be a read error. The chain couples TRBV6-5 to TRBJ1-6; unclear D gene. The CDR3 has 14 amino acids. Germline values: CDR1 MNHEY, CDR2 SVGAGI. CDR3 sequence (DNA): TGTGCCAGCAGGGGAGCGACGTGGAATTCAGCCCTCCACTTT. This codes for CASRGATWNSALHF.

CDR3 coding DNA: TGTGCCAGCAGTTACTCAAGAATCTTAGTCGTGAACACCGGGGAGCTGTTTTTT. The encoded protein is CASSYSRILVVNTGELFF. The V and J genes are TRBV6-5 and TRBJ2-2; D call uncertain. V lost 0 bases to trimming and J lost 1 base, with 15 bases between them. Germline V gives CDR1 MNHEY, CDR2 SVGAGI. The length of the CDR3 is 18 residues.

The chain couples TRBV20-1 to TRBJ2-4, with 11 bases that match TRBD2. The end of the DNA is better explained by TRBJ2-7, so the J call may be wrong. The CDR3 runs to 15 residues. The germline CDR1 and CDR2 sequences are DFQATT and SNEGSKA (reference sequence). This CDR3 reads CSPKHGTSGRGEQYF. The CDR3 region has the DNA TGCAGTCCTAAGCACGGGACTAGCGGAAGAGGCGAGCAGTACTTC.